Listed below are T cell receptor beta chains from one sample, sequenced in a study of vaccination and CD4 T cells after COVID-19. These TCRs are of unknown antigen specificity. A single record per CDR3 protein comes from TCRdb applying MiXCR to the PCR reads. The sample yields tens of thousands of distinct CDR3 sequences, nearly 50% seen once. The source material was CD4+ T cells from blood, cultured in vitro. These receptors were obtained from a human donor who had recovered from COVID-19. CDR3s include the opening cysteine and the closing phenylalanine or tryptophan. Only some rows state a clone size, as once, few, many or a class for expanded clones.

J | V | size | CDR3
TRBJ2-1 | TRBV2 | few | CASSAQGVDNEQFF
TRBJ2-5 | TRBV12-3/TRBV12-4 | - | CASSFGQVKETQYF
TRBJ2-5 | TRBV15 | - | CATSSRRGRQETQYF
TRBJ1-2 | TRBV12-3/TRBV12-4 | few | CASREWGQPRGGYTF
TRBJ2-5 | TRBV10-3 | few | CAMAGTGSQETQYF
TRBJ1-2 | TRBV2 | - | CASTEPRQGYGYTF
TRBJ2-1 | TRBV7-2 | - | CASSTKTGRSEQFF
TRBJ2-5 | TRBV7-2 | - | CASSPPGGGIETQYF
TRBJ2-7 | TRBV20-1 | few | CSVGGQGFSYEQYF
TRBJ1-6 | TRBV20-1 | few | CSARERWDSPLHF
TRBJ2-1 | TRBV27 | few | CASSSGDATYNEQFF
TRBJ2-5 | TRBV7-2 | - | CASSRGDRAPTQYF
TRBJ2-7 | TRBV7-9 | - | CASSLYRTSSSYEQYF
TRBJ2-6 | TRBV2 | - | CARTRDPSSGANVLTF
TRBJ2-7 | TRBV24-1 | - | CATSTSTSPGDEQYF
TRBJ2-1 | TRBV11-3 | - | CASSPLGGQSPNEQFF
TRBJ2-1 | TRBV30 | - | CAWRRGASSYNEQFF
TRBJ1-1 | TRBV2 | few | CASSVWGRRGAFF
TRBJ1-2 | TRBV5-4 | few | CASSPSVANYGYTF
TRBJ1-2 | TRBV20-1 | few | CSARDPTAYGYTF
TRBJ2-7 | TRBV7-8 | - | CASSLQLGEQYF
TRBJ2-1 | TRBV7-8 | - | CASSPHNEQFF
TRBJ1-5 | TRBV7-2 | medium-sized | CASSLPYQPQHF
TRBJ2-1 | TRBV20-1 | - | CSARQATSGTDNEQFF
TRBJ2-7 | TRBV6-1 | - | CASSESPGTPYEQYF
TRBJ2-3 | TRBV30 | - | CAWALAGAGDTQYF
TRBJ2-1 | TRBV20-1 | - | CSGLAGARYNEQFF
TRBJ2-7 | TRBV20-1 | - | CSARRQVTYEQYF
TRBJ2-7 | TRBV20-1 | - | CSARGQQGALYEQYF
TRBJ1-2 | TRBV6-1 | few | CASSVPNRVDYGYTF
TRBJ2-3 | TRBV2 | - | CASRSGLAGGPGDTQYF